This T cell receptor (beta chain) was observed in a study of T-cell reconstitution after alpha-beta-depleted transplantation in children (dated by TCRdb to 2016 to 2018). Some background on the complete study: T-cell immune reconstitution after TCRalphabeta/CD19-depleted allogeneic hematopoietic cell transplantation in children was quantitatively tracked in the study by means of TCR repertoire profiling.

General conclusions and limits of the study: Over subsequent months, a decline in hyperexpanded clone frequencies was noted, and after one year, T-cell counts and TCRbeta diversity were mostly ascribed to newly produced T cells. In some patients, the high TCRbeta diversity seen at day 60 was put down to recipient T cells and intrathymic progenitors that had survived conditioning. Apparently early alphabetaT-cell count recovery about two months after transplant reportedly relied on only several hundred rapidly expanded clones derived from non-depleted graft cells.

From the germline V gene, CDR1 is SNHLY and CDR2 is FYNNEI. CDR3 length: 14 amino acids, cysteine to phenylalanine. Only the CDR3 DNA is retained, 42 bases long and in frame from the first base. After removal of 6 bases from V and 7 bases from J, the junction retains 8 bases not matched to a gene. The meaning of the sample's treatment or condition label: allogeneic hematopoietic cell transplantation with graft depleted of TCRalphabeta T cells and CD19 B cells. The transplant recipients were children given TCRalphabeta/CD19-depleted allogeneic hematopoietic cell grafts. About this clonotype: Its antigen specificity is not known. Per-nucleotide qualities are absent, and no much larger clonotype sits a single base away.

The library was made by PCR. For sequencing, an Illumina HiSeq 2500 was employed. TCR libraries were prepared with molecular barcoding, using unique molecular identifiers to normalize TCRbeta repertoire quantification. Clones were called with MiXCR by TCRdb after fastp trimmed the public reads at Q25, and only in-frame beta chains were retained. Every distinct CDR3 protein forms one entry, paired with its most common genes and DNA. The sample yields 700,000 or so distinct CDR3 sequences; over 10% were counted once. In total, the top ten clones hold about 0.77% of the sample. The sample consisted of PBMCs, taken before TCRalphabeta/CD19-depleted stem cell transplant. The sequence is built from TRBV2 and TRBJ2-1, and 8 junction bases match TRBD1. The sequence derives from a girl aged 2 to 10 with congenital amegakaryocytic thrombocytopenia, due to receive a stem cell transplant. The CDR3 in this case is CASRAGGSRNEQFF. The bases read TGTGCCAGCAGGGCAGGGGGCTCAAGGAATGAGCAGTTCTTC.